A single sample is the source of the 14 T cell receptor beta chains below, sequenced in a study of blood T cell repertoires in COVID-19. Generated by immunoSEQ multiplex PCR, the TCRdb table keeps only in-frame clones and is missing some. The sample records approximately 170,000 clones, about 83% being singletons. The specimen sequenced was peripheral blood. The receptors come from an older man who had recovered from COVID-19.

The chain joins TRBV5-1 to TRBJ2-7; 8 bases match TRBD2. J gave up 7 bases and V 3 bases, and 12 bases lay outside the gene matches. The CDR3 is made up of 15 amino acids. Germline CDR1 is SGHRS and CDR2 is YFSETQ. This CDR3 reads CASSSGREGLREQYF. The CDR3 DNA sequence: TGCGCCAGCAGCTCGGGTCGGGAGGGCCTTCGAGAGCAGTACTTC. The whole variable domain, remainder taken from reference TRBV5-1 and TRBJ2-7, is KAGVTQTPRYLIKTRGQQVTLSCSPISGHRSVSWYQQTPGQGLQFLFEYFSETQRNKGNFPGRFSGRQFSNSRSEMNVSTLELGDSALYLCASSSGREGLREQYFGPGTRLTVT.

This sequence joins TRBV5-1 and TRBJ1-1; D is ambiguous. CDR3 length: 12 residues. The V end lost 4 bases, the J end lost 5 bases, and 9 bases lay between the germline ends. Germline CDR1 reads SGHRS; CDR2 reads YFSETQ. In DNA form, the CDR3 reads TGCGCCAGCAGCCCCGGGAGTACTGAAGCTTTCTTT. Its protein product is CASSPGSTEAFF.

CDR3 sequence (DNA): TGTGCCAGCTCATTAGGACAGGGGGGAAATGAGCAGTTCTTC. Translating it yields CASSLGQGGNEQFF. The chain has TRBV18 and TRBJ2-1; TRBD1 aligns across 10 bases. V was pared by 5 bases and J by 7 bases, with 5 bases of the junction left unmatched. The CDR3 runs to 14 residues. CDR1 and CDR2 (germline): KGHSH, LQKENI.

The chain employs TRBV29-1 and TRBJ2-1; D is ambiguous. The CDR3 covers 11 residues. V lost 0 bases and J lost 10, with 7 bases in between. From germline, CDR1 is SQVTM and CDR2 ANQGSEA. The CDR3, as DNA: TGCAGCGTTGAAGAGCCTCGGGAGCAGTTCTTC. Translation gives CSVEEPREQFF.

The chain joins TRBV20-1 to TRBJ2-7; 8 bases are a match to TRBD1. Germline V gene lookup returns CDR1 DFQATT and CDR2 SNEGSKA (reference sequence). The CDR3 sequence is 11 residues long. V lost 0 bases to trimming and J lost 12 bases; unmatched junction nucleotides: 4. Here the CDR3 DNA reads TGCAGTGCTAGAGAGCAGGACAGGGTGTACTTC. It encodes CSAREQDRVYF.

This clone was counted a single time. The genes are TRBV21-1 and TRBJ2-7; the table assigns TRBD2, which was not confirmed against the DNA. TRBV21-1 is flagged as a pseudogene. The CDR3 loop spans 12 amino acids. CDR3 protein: CASVGGAYEQYF. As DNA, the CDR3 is TGTGCCAGCGTAGGGGGGGCATACGAGCAGTACTTC.

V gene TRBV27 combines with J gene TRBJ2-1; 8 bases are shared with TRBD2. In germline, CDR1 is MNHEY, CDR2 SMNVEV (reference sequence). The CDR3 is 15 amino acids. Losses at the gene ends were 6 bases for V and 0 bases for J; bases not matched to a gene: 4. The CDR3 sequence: CASRMSGSSYNEQFF. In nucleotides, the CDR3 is TGTGCCAGCAGAATGAGCGGGAGCTCCTACAATGAGCAGTTCTTC.

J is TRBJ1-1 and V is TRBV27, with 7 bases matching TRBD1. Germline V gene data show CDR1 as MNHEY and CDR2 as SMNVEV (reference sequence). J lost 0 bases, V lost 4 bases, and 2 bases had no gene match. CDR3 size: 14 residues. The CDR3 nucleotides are TGTGCCAGCAGTTCAGGACAGGTGAACACTGAAGCTTTCTTT. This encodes CASSSGQVNTEAFF.

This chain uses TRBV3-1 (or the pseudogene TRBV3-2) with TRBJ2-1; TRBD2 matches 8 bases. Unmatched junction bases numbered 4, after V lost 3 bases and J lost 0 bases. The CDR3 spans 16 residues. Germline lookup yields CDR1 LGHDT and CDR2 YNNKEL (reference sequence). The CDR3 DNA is TGTGCCAGCAGCCATGAACTAGCGGCCTCCTACAATGAGCAGTTCTTC. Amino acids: CASSHELAASYNEQFF.

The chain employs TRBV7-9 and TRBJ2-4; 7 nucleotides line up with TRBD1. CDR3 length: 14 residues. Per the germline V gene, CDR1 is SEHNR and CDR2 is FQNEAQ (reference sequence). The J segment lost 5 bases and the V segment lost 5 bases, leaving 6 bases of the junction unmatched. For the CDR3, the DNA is TGTGCCAGCAGCCCGGGACAGAGGCAAAACATTCAGTACTTC. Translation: CASSPGQRQNIQYF. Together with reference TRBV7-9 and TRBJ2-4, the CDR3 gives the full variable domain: DTGVSQNPRHKITKRGQNVTFRCDPISEHNRLYWYRQTLGQGPEFLTYFQNEAQLEKSRLLSDRFSAERPKGSFSTLEIQRTEQGDSAMYLCASSPGQRQNIQYFGAGTRLSVL.

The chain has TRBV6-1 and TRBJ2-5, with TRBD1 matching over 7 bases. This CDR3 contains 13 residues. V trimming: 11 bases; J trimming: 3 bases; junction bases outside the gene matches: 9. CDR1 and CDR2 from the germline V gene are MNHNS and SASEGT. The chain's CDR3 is CAAMTGTEETQYF. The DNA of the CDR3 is TGTGCCGCCATGACCGGGACAGAAGAGACCCAGTACTTC.

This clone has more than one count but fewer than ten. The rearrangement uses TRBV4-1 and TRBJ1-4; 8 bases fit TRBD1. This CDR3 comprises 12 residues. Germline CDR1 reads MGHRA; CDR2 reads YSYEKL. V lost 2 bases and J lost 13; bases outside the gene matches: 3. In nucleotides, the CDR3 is TGCGCCAGCAGCCAAAACAGGGGGAGACTGTTTTTT. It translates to CASSQNRGRLFF.

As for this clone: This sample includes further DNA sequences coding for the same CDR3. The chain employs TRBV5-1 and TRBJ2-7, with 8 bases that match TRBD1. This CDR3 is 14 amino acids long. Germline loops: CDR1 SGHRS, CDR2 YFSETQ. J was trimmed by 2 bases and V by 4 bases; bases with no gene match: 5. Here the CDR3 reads CASSLTGATYEQYF. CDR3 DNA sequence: TGCGCCAGCAGCCTGACAGGGGCCACCTACGAGCAGTACTTC.

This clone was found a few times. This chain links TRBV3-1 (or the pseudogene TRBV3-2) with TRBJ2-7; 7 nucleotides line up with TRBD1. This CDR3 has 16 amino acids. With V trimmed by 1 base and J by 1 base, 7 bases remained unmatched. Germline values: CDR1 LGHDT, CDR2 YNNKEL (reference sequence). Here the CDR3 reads CASSQGMDRWSYEQYF. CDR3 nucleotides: TGTGCCAGCAGCCAAGGGATGGACAGGTGGTCCTACGAGCAGTACTTC.